This T cell receptor beta chain derives from a study of CD8 T cell repertoires and HIV-1 epitope variants. On the study more broadly: T cells were stimulated with Twenty-five Gag and Nef peptides separately. Tested: three Gag epitope families, Nef HW9 and YT9. 1M T cells were kept uncultured as a baseline.

Overall study findings and caveats: Nine or ten antigen-specific TCR beta clonotypes were found; more than five seemed cross-reactive to variants.

Measured with immunoSEQ multiplex PCR; TCRdb has only the in-frame clones, and not every one. The table includes several thousand clones, roughly 70% detected once. Remarks on this clone: Its antigen remains unknown.

CDR1 LGHNA and CDR2 YSLEER come from the germline V gene. This CDR3 comprises 13 residues. V lost 4 bases and J lost 6; bases outside the gene matches: 5. Sequencing was performed on cultured CD8+ T cells derived from PBMCs. The V and J genes are TRBV4-3 and TRBJ2-7; 8 positions agree with TRBD1. This receptor was obtained from a male donor with HIV. The CDR3, as DNA: TGCGCCAGCAGCCCGCGGACAGGGTTCGAGCAGTACTTC. Translated, it gives CASSPRTGFEQYF.